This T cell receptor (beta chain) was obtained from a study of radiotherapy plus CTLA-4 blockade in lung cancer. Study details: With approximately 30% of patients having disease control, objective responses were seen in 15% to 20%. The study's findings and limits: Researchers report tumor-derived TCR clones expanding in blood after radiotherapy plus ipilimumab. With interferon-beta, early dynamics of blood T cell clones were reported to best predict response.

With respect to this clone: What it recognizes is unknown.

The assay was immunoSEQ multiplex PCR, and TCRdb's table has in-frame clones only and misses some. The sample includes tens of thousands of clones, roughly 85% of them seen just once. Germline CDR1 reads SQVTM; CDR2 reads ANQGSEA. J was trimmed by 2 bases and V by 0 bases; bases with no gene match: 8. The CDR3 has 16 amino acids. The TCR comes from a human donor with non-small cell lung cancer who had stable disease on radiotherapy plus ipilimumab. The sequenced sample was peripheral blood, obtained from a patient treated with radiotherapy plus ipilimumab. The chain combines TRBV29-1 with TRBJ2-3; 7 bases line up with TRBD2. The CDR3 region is CSVEDPQRGLTDTQYF. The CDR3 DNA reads TGCAGCGTTGAAGATCCCCAGCGGGGACTCACAGATACGCAGTATTTT.